A single sample is the source of the 19 T cell receptor beta chains below, sequenced in a study of blood T cells in healthy people across ages. Primers used in a second PCR of roughly 6 to 12 cycles were a sample-barcoded 5' primer and a J-beta primer mix. TCRdb ran MiXCR on the 5' RACE reads and lists one entry per CDR3 protein. The table records roughly 1,300,000 distinct CDR3 sequences, almost 60% of them present only once. The sample was blood. Receptors were obtained from a man younger than 35 in good health.

The chain links TRBV25-1 to TRBJ2-7; tentatively, D is TRBD2 (6 bases). The length of the CDR3 is 12 residues. Per germline, CDR1 MGHDK and CDR2 SYGVNS. The V gene lost 4 bases and the J gene lost 7 bases, with 11 bases spanning the gap. CDR3 nucleotides: TGTGCCAGCAGTGTCCCCGGAGGGGAGCAGTACTTC. Its translation: CASSVPGGEQYF.

The rearrangement uses TRBV6-6 and TRBJ2-3; no definite D call. Trimming pared 7 bases from V and 0 bases from J, leaving 14 bases between. Germline-derived CDR1 and CDR2 are MNHNY and SVGAGI (reference sequence). This CDR3 is 15 amino acids long. The CDR3 region is CASNCLGYSTDTQYF. CDR3 in DNA: TGTGCCAGCAACTGCTTGGGTTATAGCACAGATACGCAGTATTTT.

A few counts support this clonotype. The J gene is TRBJ2-7, the V gene TRBV5-5; 7 nucleotides align to TRBD1. The J call may be wrong; the DNA end is better matched by TRBJ2-5. This CDR3 is built from 16 residues. Germline CDR1 is SGHKS and CDR2 is YYEKEE (reference sequence). In DNA form, the CDR3 reads TGTGCCAGCAGCCGTTCCGGGACAGCTAGCCAAGAGACCCAGTACTTC. Residues: CASSRSGTASQETQYF.

Worth noting for this clonotype: The junction shows a germline mismatch at one end, possibly a read error. The rearrangement joins TRBV9 to TRBJ2-4, with 11 bases fitting TRBD2. The CDR3 is 17 residues long. CDR1 and CDR2 (germline): SGDLS, YYNGEE. The CDR3 DNA follows: TGTGCCAGCAGCGACGGGAGTAGCGGGGGGGCCAGAAACATTCAGTACTTC. It codes for CASSDGSSGGARNIQYF. The variable domain in full, completed from reference TRBV9 and TRBJ2-4, reads DSGVTQTPKHLITATGQRVTLRCSPRSGDLSVYWYQQSLDQGLQFLIQYYNGEERAKGNILERFSAQQFPDLHSELNLSSLELGDSALYFCASSDGSSGGARNIQYFGAGTRLSVL.

The gene calls are TRBV6-2 or TRBV6-3 and TRBJ2-3; no clear D gene. Trimming left V 0 bases short and J 6 bases short, with 7 bases between. The CDR3 has 13 residues. Germline assignment: CDR1 MNHEY and CDR2 SVGEGT. CDR3: CASSYSFRDTQYF. Here the CDR3 DNA reads TGTGCCAGCAGTTACTCCTTCCGGGATACGCAGTATTTT.

This clonotype has more than one count but fewer than ten. The rearrangement uses TRBV3-1 and TRBJ1-6; 9 bases are a match to TRBD1. The CDR3 has 15 amino acids. Germline V lookup: CDR1 LGHDT, CDR2 YNNKEL (reference sequence). Trimming cost V 0 bases and J 10 bases; bases outside gene matches: 4. CDR3 bases: TGTGCCAGCAGCCAAGAGGACAGGGGAGGATCACCCCTCCACTTT. It is translated as CASSQEDRGGSPLHF.

As for this clonotype: The junction shows a germline mismatch at one end, possibly a read error. This chain connects TRBV7-9 to TRBJ1-5; no definite D call. The CDR3 is 14 amino acids. Germline CDR1 reads SEHNR; CDR2 reads FQNEAQ (reference sequence). As DNA, the CDR3 is TGTTCCAGCAGCCCTCTTCAGGACAATCAGCCCCAGCATTTT. This gives the protein CSSSPLQDNQPQHF.

This clonotype was seen only a few times. The chain combines TRBV6-2 or TRBV6-3 with TRBJ2-7; D perhaps matches TRBD2 (5 bases). CDR1 MNHEY and CDR2 SVGEGT come from the germline V gene. The CDR3 has 14 amino acids. Trimming pared 3 bases from V and 4 bases from J, leaving 13 bases between. The CDR3 coding sequence is TGTGCCAGCAGTTATAGAGGGATTCCTTACGAGCAGTACTTC. Its translation: CASSYRGIPYEQYF.

This clonotype has more than one count but fewer than ten. This rearrangement joins TRBV14 to TRBJ2-1, with a weak D call TRBD2 (7 bases). Trimming took 3 bases from V and 8 from J, leaving 14 bases between them. The length of the CDR3 is 14 residues. Germline V gives CDR1 SGHDN, CDR2 FVKESK. The CDR3 bases are TGTGCCAGCAGCCAGGGGGGGCCCCTAGATGAGCAGTTCTTC. It encodes CASSQGGPLDEQFF.

The V call is TRBV29-1, the J call TRBJ2-3, with D possibly being TRBD2 (5 bases). Trimming shortened V by 2 bases and J by 3 bases, and 12 bases separated the two germline ends. The CDR3 totals 14 residues. Per the germline V gene, CDR1 is SQVTM and CDR2 is ANQGSEA. DNA for the CDR3: TGCAGCGTTGAACTACTAGTAAGGACAGATACGCAGTATTTT. Translated, it gives CSVELLVRTDTQYF.

At least ten counts were recorded for this clonotype. CDR3 coding DNA: TGTGCCAGCAGTTTAACTGATACCTACGAGCAGTACTTC. Its protein product is CASSLTDTYEQYF. The rearrangement links TRBV27 to TRBJ2-7; no reliable D call. V lost 2 bases and J lost 2, with 7 bases in between. This CDR3 contains 13 residues. From germline, CDR1 is MNHEY and CDR2 SMNVEV (reference sequence).

The CDR3 loop is CASSYSKGLYGYTF. The DNA of the CDR3 is TGTGCCAGCAGTTACTCGAAGGGCCTCTATGGCTACACCTTC. The V gene is TRBV6-2 or TRBV6-3, the J gene TRBJ1-2; D not resolved. The germline gives CDR1 MNHEY, CDR2 SVGEGT. With 0 bases removed from V and 4 bases from J, the gap between germline ends came to 9 bases. The length of the CDR3 is 14 residues.

This clonotype appeared a few times. The chain recombines TRBV4-1 with TRBJ2-7; D unresolved. Germline V gene lookup returns CDR1 MGHRA and CDR2 YSYEKL. The CDR3 is 13 residues long. Trimming shortened V by 4 bases and J by 2 bases, and 9 bases separated the two germline ends. CDR3 in DNA: TGCGCCAGCAGCCCGGGCCCAGCCTACGAGCAGTACTTC. Translation gives CASSPGPAYEQYF.

This clonotype was seen only a few times. The genes are TRBV11-2 and TRBJ2-1; D not certain. V was pared by 1 base and J by 9 bases, with 19 bases between. This CDR3 is built from 16 residues. From germline, CDR1 is SGHAT and CDR2 FQNNGV. CDR3 residues: CASSLVRSQRHGEQFF. The CDR3 nucleotides read TGTGCCAGCAGCTTAGTTCGAAGTCAACGACACGGTGAGCAGTTCTTC.

This chain links TRBV20-1 with TRBJ2-1; the match to TRBD2 covers 8 bases. The V and J ends lost 6 bases and 0 bases, in that order; junction bases with no gene match: 7. The length of the CDR3 is 15 residues. Germline CDR1 reads DFQATT; CDR2 reads SNEGSKA (reference sequence). The CDR3 here is CSALERGSSYNEQFF. CDR3 DNA: TGCAGTGCCCTTGAGCGGGGGAGCTCCTACAATGAGCAGTTCTTC.

The chain links TRBV3-1 to TRBJ2-7; D may be TRBD2 (5 bases). The V end was cut by 4 bases, the J end by 1 base, with 17 bases between. CDR1 is LGHDT and CDR2 is YNNKEL in the germline V gene (reference sequence). The CDR3 consists of 16 residues. CDR3 amino acids: CASSPQGGFFSYEQYF. CDR3 in DNA: TGTGCCAGCAGCCCCCAAGGAGGTTTTTTTTCCTACGAGCAGTACTTC.

The chain is built from TRBV5-1 and TRBJ2-1; the match to TRBD2 covers 11 bases. The CDR3 runs 17 residues. The germline CDR1 and CDR2 sequences are SGHRS and YFSETQ. Losses at the gene ends were 0 bases for V and 6 bases for J; bases not matched to a gene: 8. The CDR3 sequence: CASSLVLAGGPANEQFF. The CDR3 coding sequence is TGCGCCAGCAGCTTGGTTTTAGCGGGGGGGCCGGCCAATGAGCAGTTCTTC.

CDR3 sequence (DNA): TGTGCCAGCAGGCGCGGTGACTCCTACGAGCAGTACTTC. Its protein product is CASRRGDSYEQYF. J is TRBJ2-7 and V is TRBV6-5; unclear D gene. This CDR3 has 13 amino acids. The V and J ends lost 6 bases and 0 bases respectively, with 9 bases between them. CDR1 is MNHEY, CDR2 SVGAGI, per germline.

The V gene is TRBV3-1, the J gene TRBJ1-1; TRBD1 is a possible D gene (5 bases). This CDR3 region has 12 residues. The ends were cut back, 2 bases at V and 8 bases at J, with 9 bases in the middle. CDR1 is LGHDT, CDR2 YNNKEL, per germline (reference sequence). CDR3 in DNA: TGTGCCAGCAGCCAATTCCAGGGAGAAGCTTTCTTT. Translation: CASSQFQGEAFF.